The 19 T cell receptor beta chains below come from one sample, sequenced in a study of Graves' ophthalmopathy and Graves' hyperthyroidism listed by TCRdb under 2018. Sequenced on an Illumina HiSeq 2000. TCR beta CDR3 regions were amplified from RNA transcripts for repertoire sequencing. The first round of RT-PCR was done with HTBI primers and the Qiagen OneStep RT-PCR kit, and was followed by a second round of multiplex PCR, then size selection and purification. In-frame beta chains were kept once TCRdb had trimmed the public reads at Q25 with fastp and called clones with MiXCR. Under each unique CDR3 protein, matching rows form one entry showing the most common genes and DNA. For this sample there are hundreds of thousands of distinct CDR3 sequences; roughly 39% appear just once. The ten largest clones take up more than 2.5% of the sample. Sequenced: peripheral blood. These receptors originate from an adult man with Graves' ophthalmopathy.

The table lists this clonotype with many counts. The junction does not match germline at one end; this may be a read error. CDR3 amino acids: CASSLGPIGQPQHF. As DNA, the CDR3 is TGTGCCAGCAGTTTAGGACCTATAGGTCAGCCCCAGCATTTT. The J gene is TRBJ1-5, the V gene TRBV7-2; the D is unclear. Germline V gene lookup returns CDR1 SGHTA and CDR2 FQGNSA. This CDR3 spans 14 amino acids.

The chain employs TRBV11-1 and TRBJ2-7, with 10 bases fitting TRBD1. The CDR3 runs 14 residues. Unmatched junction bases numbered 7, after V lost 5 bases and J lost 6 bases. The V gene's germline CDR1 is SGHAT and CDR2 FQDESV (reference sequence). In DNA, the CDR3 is TGTGCCAGCAGCAGAGACGGGACAGGGGTCGAGCAGTACTTC. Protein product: CASSRDGTGVEQYF.

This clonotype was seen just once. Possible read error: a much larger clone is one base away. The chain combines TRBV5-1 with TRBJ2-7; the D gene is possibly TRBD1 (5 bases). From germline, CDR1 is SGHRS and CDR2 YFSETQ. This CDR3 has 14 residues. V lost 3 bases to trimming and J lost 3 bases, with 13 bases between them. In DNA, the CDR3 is TGCGCCAGCAGCTGGGGCTACAGATACTACGAGCAGTACTTC. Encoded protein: CASSWGYRYYEQYF.

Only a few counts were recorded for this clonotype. The CDR3 DNA is TGCGCCAGCAGCGGGGGGACAGGGGCTAGAGAGCAGTACTTC. Translating it yields CASSGGTGAREQYF. V usage is TRBV5-1 and J usage is TRBJ2-7, with 10 bases matching TRBD1. V dropped 4 bases and J dropped 7; count of bases not matched to a gene: 8. Germline CDR1 reads SGHRS; CDR2 reads YFSETQ. This CDR3 contains 14 residues.

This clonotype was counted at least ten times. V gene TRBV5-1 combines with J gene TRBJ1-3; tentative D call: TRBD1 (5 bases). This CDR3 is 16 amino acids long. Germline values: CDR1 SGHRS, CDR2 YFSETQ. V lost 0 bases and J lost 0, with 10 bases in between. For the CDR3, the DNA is TGCGCCAGCAGCTTGGCCTCCGGGGGCTCTGGAAACACCATATATTTT. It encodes CASSLASGGSGNTIYF.

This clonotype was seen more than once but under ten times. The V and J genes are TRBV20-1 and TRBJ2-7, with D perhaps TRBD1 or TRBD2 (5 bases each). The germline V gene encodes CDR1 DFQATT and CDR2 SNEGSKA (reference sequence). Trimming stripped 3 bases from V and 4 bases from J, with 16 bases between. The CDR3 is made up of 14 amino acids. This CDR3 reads CSARGLSGGYEQYF. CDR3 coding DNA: TGCAGTGCTAGGGGATTAAGTGGGGGTTACGAGCAGTACTTC.

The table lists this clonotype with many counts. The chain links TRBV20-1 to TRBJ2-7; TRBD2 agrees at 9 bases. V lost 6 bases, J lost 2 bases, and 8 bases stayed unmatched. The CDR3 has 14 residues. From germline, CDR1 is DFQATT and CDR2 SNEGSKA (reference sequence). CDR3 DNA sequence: TGCAGTGCCTCCAGGCCTAGCGGGGCCTACGAGCAGTACTTC. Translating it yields CSASRPSGAYEQYF.

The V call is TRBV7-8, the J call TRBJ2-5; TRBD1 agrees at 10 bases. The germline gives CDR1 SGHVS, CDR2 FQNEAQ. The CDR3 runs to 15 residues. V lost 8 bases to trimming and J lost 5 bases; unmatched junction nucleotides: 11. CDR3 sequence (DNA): TGTGCCAGCTCACCAAGACAGGGGGCGCCGGAGACCCAGTACTTC. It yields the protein CASSPRQGAPETQYF.

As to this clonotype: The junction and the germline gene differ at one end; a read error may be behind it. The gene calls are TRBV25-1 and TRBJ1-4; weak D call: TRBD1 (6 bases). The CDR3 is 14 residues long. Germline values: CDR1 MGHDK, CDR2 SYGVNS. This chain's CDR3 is CASSEGGANEELLF. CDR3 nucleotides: TGTGCCAGCAGTGAAGGGGGGGCTAATGAAGAACTGCTTTTT. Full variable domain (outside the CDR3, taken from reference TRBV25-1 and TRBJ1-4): EADIYQTPRYLVIGTGKKITLECSQTMGHDKMYWYQQDPGMELHLIHYSYGVNSTEKGDLSSESTVSRIRTEHFPLTLESARPSHTSQYLCASSEGGANEELLFGSGTQLSVL.

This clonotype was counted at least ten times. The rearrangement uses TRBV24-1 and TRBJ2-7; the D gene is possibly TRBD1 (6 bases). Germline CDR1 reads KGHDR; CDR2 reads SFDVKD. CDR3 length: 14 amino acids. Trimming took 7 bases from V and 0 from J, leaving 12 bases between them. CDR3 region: CATSATGSSYEQYF. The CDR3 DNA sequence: TGTGCCACCAGCGCGACAGGATCCTCCTACGAGCAGTACTTC.

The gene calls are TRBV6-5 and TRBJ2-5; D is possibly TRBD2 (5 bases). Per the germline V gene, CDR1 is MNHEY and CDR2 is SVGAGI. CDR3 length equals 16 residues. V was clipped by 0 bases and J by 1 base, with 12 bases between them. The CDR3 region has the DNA TGTGCCAGCAGTTACTCGAAGGAGGCCGTCCAAGAGACCCAGTACTTC. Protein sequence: CASSYSKEAVQETQYF.

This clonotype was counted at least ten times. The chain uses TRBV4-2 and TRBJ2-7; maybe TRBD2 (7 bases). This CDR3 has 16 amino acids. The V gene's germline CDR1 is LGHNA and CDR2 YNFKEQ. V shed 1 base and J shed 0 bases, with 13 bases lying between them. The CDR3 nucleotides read TGTGCCAGCAGCCAAGGCCTAGCGGACAGCTCCTACGAGCAGTACTTC. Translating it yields CASSQGLADSSYEQYF.

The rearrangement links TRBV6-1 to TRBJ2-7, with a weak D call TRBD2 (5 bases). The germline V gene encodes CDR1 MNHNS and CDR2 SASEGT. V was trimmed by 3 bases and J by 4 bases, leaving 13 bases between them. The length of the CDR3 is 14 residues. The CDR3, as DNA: TGTGCCAGCAGTGACGTGGACGGAGGTTACGAGCAGTACTTC. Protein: CASSDVDGGYEQYF.

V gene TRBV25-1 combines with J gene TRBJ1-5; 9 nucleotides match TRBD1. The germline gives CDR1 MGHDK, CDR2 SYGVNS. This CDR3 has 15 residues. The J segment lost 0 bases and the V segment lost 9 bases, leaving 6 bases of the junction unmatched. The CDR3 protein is CARTGTGHSNQPQHF. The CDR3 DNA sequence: TGTGCCAGAACCGGGACAGGGCATAGCAATCAGCCCCAGCATTTT.

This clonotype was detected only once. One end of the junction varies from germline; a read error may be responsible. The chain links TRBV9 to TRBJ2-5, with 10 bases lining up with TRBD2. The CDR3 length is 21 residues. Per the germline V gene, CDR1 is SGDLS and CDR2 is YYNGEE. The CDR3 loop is CASRRTSGISTGETIQETQYF. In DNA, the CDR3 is TGCGCCAGCAGACGAACTAGCGGGATTTCAACCGGGGAGACTATTCAAGAGACCCAGTACTTC.

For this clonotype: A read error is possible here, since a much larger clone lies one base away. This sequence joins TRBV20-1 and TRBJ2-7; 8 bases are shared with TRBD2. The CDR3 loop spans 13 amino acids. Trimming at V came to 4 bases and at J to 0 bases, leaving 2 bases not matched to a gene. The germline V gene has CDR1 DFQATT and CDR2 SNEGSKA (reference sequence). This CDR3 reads CSAIGTSSYEQYF. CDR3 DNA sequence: TGCAGTGCTATCGGGACTAGCTCCTACGAGCAGTACTTC.

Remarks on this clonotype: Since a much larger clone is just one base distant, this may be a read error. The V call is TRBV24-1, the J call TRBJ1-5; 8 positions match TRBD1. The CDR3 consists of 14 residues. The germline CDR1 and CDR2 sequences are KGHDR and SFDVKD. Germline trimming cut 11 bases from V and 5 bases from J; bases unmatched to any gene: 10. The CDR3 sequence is CAISSGTGYQPQHF. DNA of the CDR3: TGTGCCATCAGCTCCGGGACAGGCTATCAGCCCCAGCATTTT.

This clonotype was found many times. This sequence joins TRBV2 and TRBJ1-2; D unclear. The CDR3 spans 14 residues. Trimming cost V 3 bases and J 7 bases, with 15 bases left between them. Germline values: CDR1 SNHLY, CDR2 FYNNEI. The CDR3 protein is CASSDPTKGGGYTF. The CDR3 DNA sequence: TGTGCCAGCAGTGATCCGACCAAGGGCGGTGGCTACACCTTC.

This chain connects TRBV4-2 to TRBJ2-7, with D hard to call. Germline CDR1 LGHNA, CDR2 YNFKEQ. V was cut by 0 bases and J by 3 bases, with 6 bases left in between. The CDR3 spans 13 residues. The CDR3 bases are TGTGCCAGCAGCCAAGAACATCTCTACGAGCAGTACTTC. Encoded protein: CASSQEHLYEQYF.